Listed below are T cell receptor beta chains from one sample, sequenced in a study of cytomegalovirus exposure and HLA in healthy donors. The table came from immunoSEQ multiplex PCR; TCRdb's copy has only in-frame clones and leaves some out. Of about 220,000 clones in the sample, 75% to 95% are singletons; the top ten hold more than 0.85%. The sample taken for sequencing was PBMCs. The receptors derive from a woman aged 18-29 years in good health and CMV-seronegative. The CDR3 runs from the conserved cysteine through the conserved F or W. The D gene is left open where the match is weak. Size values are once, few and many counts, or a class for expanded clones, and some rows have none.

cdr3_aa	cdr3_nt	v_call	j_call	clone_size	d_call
CASSHPPPMTGYEQYF	TGCGCCAGCAGTCATCCCCCTCCAATGACGGGTTACGAGCAGTACTTC	TRBV23-1	TRBJ2-7	.	.
CASSLDVTDTQYF	TGCGCCAGCAGCTTGGATGTAACAGATACGCAGTATTTT	TRBV5-1	TRBJ2-3	few	.
CASSETAPNQPQHF	TGTGCCAGTAGTGAGACAGCCCCAAATCAGCCCCAGCATTTT	TRBV19	TRBJ1-5	once	.
CASSISRGYEQYF	TGTGCCAGTAGTATCTCCAGGGGCTACGAGCAGTACTTC	TRBV19	TRBJ2-7	.	.
CASSLTSSSYNEQFF	TGTGCCAGCAGTTTGACTAGCAGCTCCTACAATGAGCAGTTCTTC	TRBV6-5	TRBJ2-1	.	TRBD2
CAWSGAAYFYGYTF	TGTGCCTGGAGCGGAGCCGCCTACTTCTATGGCTACACCTTC	TRBV30	TRBJ1-2	.	.
CSTKDGVGKNIQYF	TGCAGCACAAAGGACGGGGTGGGCAAAAACATTCAGTACTTC	TRBV29-1	TRBJ2-4	.	.
CAWITTGLNTEAFF	TGTGCCTGGATCACTACGGGGTTGAACACTGAAGCTTTCTTT	TRBV30	TRBJ1-1	.	.
CAISDQRRNTGELFF	TGTGCCATCAGTGACCAGAGGCGGAACACCGGGGAGCTGTTTTTT	TRBV10-3	TRBJ2-2	.	.
CASSLELETQYF	TGTGCCAGCAGCCTAGAACTGGAGACCCAGTACTTC	TRBV11-1	TRBJ2-5	.	.
CASSLGTGLSNQPQHF	TGTGCCAGCAGCTTGGGGACAGGGTTGAGCAATCAGCCCCAGCATTTT	TRBV5-6	TRBJ1-5	.	TRBD1
CASSLKRAGEQFF	TGTGCCAGCAGTTTAAAAAGAGCGGGAGAGCAGTTCTTC	TRBV27	TRBJ2-1	.	TRBD2
CASSESRERGYTF	TGCGCCAGCAGTGAGTCGAGGGAGCGGGGCTACACCTTC	TRBV10-1	TRBJ1-2	few	.
CASSVYRGTSEAFF	TGTGCCAGCAGTGTGTACAGGGGGACGTCTGAAGCTTTCTTT	TRBV6-5	TRBJ1-1	once	TRBD1
CASALPQGVSEAFF	TGTGCCAGTGCCTTACCACAGGGCGTCTCTGAAGCTTTCTTT	TRBV6-6	TRBJ1-1	.	.
CASRAGIDEKLFF	TGTGCCAGCAGGGCAGGGATAGACGAAAAACTGTTTTTT	TRBV6-1	TRBJ1-4	few	.
CASSLAGGHGYTF	TGTGCCAGCAGCTTGGCTGGTGGCCATGGCTACACCTTC	TRBV5-6	TRBJ1-2	few	.
CASSFNRNNSPLHF	TGTGCCAGCAGTTTTAACAGGAATAATTCACCCCTCCACTTT	TRBV27	TRBJ1-6	.	.
CASSPQMGGEQYF	TGTGCCAGTAGCCCACAGATGGGGGGCGAGCAGTACTTC	TRBV19	TRBJ2-7	.	.
CATSRASTGGVYGYTF	TGTGCCACCAGCAGGGCCTCGACAGGGGGGGTCTATGGCTACACCTTC	TRBV15	TRBJ1-2	.	TRBD1
CASTTPQGYGYTF	TGTGCCAGCACCACGCCCCAGGGCTATGGCTACACCTTC	TRBV6-1	TRBJ1-2	.	.
CASGLGITGTQPQHF	TGTGCTAGTGGTTTGGGGATAACAGGGACTCAGCCCCAGCATTTT	TRBV12-5	TRBJ1-5	.	.
CASNGQGKYEQYF	TGTGCCAGCAACGGACAGGGGAAGTACGAGCAGTACTTC	TRBV18	TRBJ2-7	.	TRBD1
CASSYGPGGSYGYTF	TGTGCCAGCAGCTACGGGCCAGGGGGCAGCTATGGCTACACCTTC	TRBV7-8	TRBJ1-2	.	TRBD1
CAISDGGSKNGQFF	TGTGCCATCAGTGATGGCGGGAGCAAAAACGGGCAGTTCTTC	TRBV10-3	TRBJ2-1	.	TRBD2
CAISEVGETQYF	TGTGCCATCAGTGAGGTCGGGGAGACCCAGTACTTC	TRBV10-3	TRBJ2-5	.	.
CASSIIPGTGSVNQPQHF	TGTGCCAGTAGTATTATCCCCGGGACAGGGTCGGTCAATCAGCCCCAGCATTTT	TRBV19	TRBJ1-5	.	TRBD1
CASSFGGSNQPQHF	TGTGCCAGCAGCTTCGGGGGGAGCAATCAGCCCCAGCATTTT	TRBV9	TRBJ1-5	few	.
CAWSVQVEQPQHF	TGTGCCTGGAGTGTTCAGGTCGAGCAGCCCCAGCATTTT	TRBV30	TRBJ1-5	.	.
CASSVVGTGKLHEQYF	TGTGCCAGCAGCGTAGTTGGGACAGGGAAACTCCACGAGCAGTACTTC	TRBV9	TRBJ2-7	.	TRBD1
CASSIRPGFTEAFF	TGTGCCTCTTCTATTCGTCCGGGGTTCACTGAAGCTTTCTTT	TRBV7-8	TRBJ1-1	.	.
CASSSLYPVGSEKLFF	TGTGCCAGCAGTTCCTTATACCCCGTTGGTAGTGAAAAACTGTTTTTT	TRBV6-6	TRBJ1-4	.	.
CASSTKDKEQYF	TGTGCCAGCAGCACTAAGGACAAAGAGCAGTACTTC	TRBV11-1	TRBJ2-7	.	.
CATSRQRFGELFF	TGTGCCACCAGCAGACAACGGTTCGGGGAGCTGTTTTTT	TRBV15	TRBJ2-2	.	.
CASSILSSGSTNYGYTF	TGTGCCAGTAGTATTCTCTCGAGTGGTTCCACTAACTATGGCTACACCTTC	TRBV19	TRBJ1-2	.	.
CSVPRNTEAFF	TGCAGCGTGCCTAGGAACACTGAAGCTTTCTTT	TRBV29-1	TRBJ1-1	.	.
CASSEGRDSYEQYF	TGTGCCAGCAGTGAAGGCAGGGACTCCTACGAGCAGTACTTC	TRBV6-1	TRBJ2-7	.	.
CASSEGWQAGSYGYTF	TGTGCCAGCAGTGAAGGTTGGCAGGCGGGGAGCTATGGCTACACCTTC	TRBV2	TRBJ1-2	.	.
CASSIIDRNTEAFF	TGTGCCAGCAGTATAATCGACAGGAACACTGAAGCTTTCTTT	TRBV28	TRBJ1-1	few	.
CATSRAPRGPYEQYF	TGTGCCACCAGCAGAGCTCCGCGGGGCCCCTACGAGCAGTACTTC	TRBV15	TRBJ2-7	.	.
CASSLTQSRPQHF	TGTGCCAGCAGCTTAACTCAATCACGGCCCCAGCATTTT	TRBV6-1	TRBJ1-5	.	.
CASSPRQGFYEQYF	TGTGCCAGCAGCCCCCGGCAGGGCTTCTACGAGCAGTACTTC	TRBV7-9	TRBJ2-7	.	.
CASSEAIAGVGDNEQFF	TGTGCCAGCAGTGAAGCTATAGCGGGAGTTGGGGACAATGAGCAGTTCTTC	TRBV2	TRBJ2-1	.	TRBD2
CASSYTGTSGPNEQFF	TGTGCCAGCAGCTATACCGGGACTAGCGGCCCCAATGAGCAGTTCTTC	TRBV5-4	TRBJ2-1	.	TRBD2
CAINQQGLRQPQHF	TGTGCCATCAACCAACAGGGATTGCGGCAGCCCCAGCATTTT	TRBV10-3	TRBJ1-5	.	.
CASSTRTGSGELFF	TGTGCCAGCAGCACCCGGACAGGGTCCGGGGAGCTGTTTTTT	TRBV7-9	TRBJ2-2	.	TRBD1
CASGLVLAGGTGSYNEQFF	TGTGCTAGTGGTTTGGTCCTAGCGGGAGGGACGGGCTCCTACAATGAGCAGTTCTTC	TRBV12-5	TRBJ2-1	.	TRBD2
CASSFFQGISSPLHF	TGTGCCAGCAGTTTCTTTCAGGGGATTAGTTCACCCCTCCACTTT	TRBV28	TRBJ1-6	.	.
CASSISPQLNYGYTF	TGTGCCAGTAGTATCTCCCCGCAACTTAACTATGGCTACACCTTC	TRBV19	TRBJ1-2	.	.
CASKAGRSGDEQFF	TGTGCCAGTAAAGCGGGAAGGTCGGGCGATGAGCAGTTCTTC	TRBV9	TRBJ2-1	.	TRBD2
CASSINRGDEQYF	TGTGCCAGCAGTATTAATCGCGGGGACGAGCAGTACTTC	TRBV6-1	TRBJ2-7	.	.
CASSDLVAGGKNEQFF	TGTGCCAGCAGTGACTTGGTAGCGGGGGGGAAGAATGAGCAGTTCTTC	TRBV6-4	TRBJ2-1	.	TRBD2
CASSPTGVGANVLTF	TGTGCCAGCAGCCCCACAGGGGTTGGGGCCAACGTCCTGACTTTC	TRBV6-4	TRBJ2-6	.	TRBD1